The 31 T cell receptor beta chains listed next were all sequenced from one sample in a study of T cell responses to AZD1222 COVID-19 vaccine. Here immunoSEQ multiplex PCR was the method, and the copy in TCRdb shows in-frame clones only, minus some. The profile shows approximately 150,000 clones, more than 80% of them singletons. The specimen was peripheral blood, collected 28 days after the second dose of the MenACWY control vaccine. Source of these receptors: an adult who received the MenACWY meningococcal vaccine as a control.

This chain links TRBV2 with TRBJ2-5; 10 bases are a match to TRBD1. Germline-derived CDR1 and CDR2 are SNHLY and FYNNEI. The trim removed 3 bases at V and 0 bases at J, leaving 4 bases unmatched. This CDR3 is built from 16 residues. Here the CDR3 reads CASSDGGQGYQETQYF. Written as DNA, the CDR3 is TGTGCCAGCAGTGATGGGGGACAGGGGTACCAAGAGACCCAGTACTTC.

The rearrangement links TRBV6-5 to TRBJ2-2; D possibly corresponds to TRBD1 (5 bases). The V end lost 7 bases, the J end lost 8 bases, and 14 bases lay between the germline ends. Per the germline V gene, CDR1 is MNHEY and CDR2 is SVGAGI. This CDR3 is built from 13 residues. The chain's CDR3 is CASKGRVVGELFF. The DNA for the CDR3 is TGTGCCAGCAAGGGCAGGGTGGTTGGGGAGCTGTTTTTT.

This clone was picked up one time. The rearrangement joins TRBV5-6 to TRBJ2-1; 9 positions agree with TRBD2. Trimming removed 1 base from V and 7 bases from J; junction bases left unmatched: 9. CDR3 length: 16 residues. The V gene's germline CDR1 is SGHDT and CDR2 YYEEEE. In DNA form, the CDR3 reads TGTGCCAGCAGCTTGTCCCTAGCGGGGCCTTTTAATGAGCAGTTCTTC. Its translation is CASSLSLAGPFNEQFF.

The chain employs TRBV7-7 and TRBJ2-5; 9 nucleotides match TRBD2. This CDR3 is built from 16 residues. The V gene's germline CDR1 is SSHAT and CDR2 FNYEAQ (reference sequence). V shed 5 bases, J shed 5 bases, and the junction held 12 bases outside the gene matches. For the CDR3, the DNA is TGTGCCAGCAGCCAGAACGTGGCGGGGGGGCATGAGACCCAGTACTTC. This codes for CASSQNVAGGHETQYF.

This chain links TRBV27 with TRBJ1-5, with unresolved D. This CDR3 has 13 residues. The germline V and J ends were trimmed by 2 bases and 5 bases, with 7 bases remaining between them. Per the germline V gene, CDR1 is MNHEY and CDR2 is SMNVEV (reference sequence). This chain's CDR3 is CASSLSIYQPQHF. CDR3 DNA sequence: TGTGCCAGCAGTTTAAGTATCTATCAGCCCCAGCATTTT.

The chain joins TRBV6-5 to TRBJ2-2; D not certain. CDR1 is MNHEY, CDR2 SVGAGI, per germline. The V end was cut by 2 bases, the J end by 6 bases, with 13 bases between. The length of the CDR3 is 15 residues. CDR3 amino acids: CASSYRTVSAGELFF. As DNA, the CDR3 is TGTGCCAGCAGTTACCGGACCGTATCAGCCGGGGAGCTGTTTTTT.

In the case of this clone: A much larger clone differs from this one at a single base, so this may be a read error. The chain has TRBV6-2 or TRBV6-3 and TRBJ1-2; D uncertain. The CDR3 extends over 11 amino acids. The ends were cut back, 4 bases at V and 2 bases at J, with 2 bases in the middle. Germline values: CDR1 MNHEY, CDR2 SVGEGT. CDR3 sequence (DNA): TGTGCCAGCAGTTCGAACTATGGCTACACCTTC. Translated: CASSSNYGYTF.

V and J are TRBV20-1 and TRBJ2-2, with a possible D match to TRBD1 (5 bases). CDR3 length: 16 residues. The V end lost 3 bases, the J end lost 1 base, and 15 bases lay between the germline ends. Germline assignment: CDR1 DFQATT and CDR2 SNEGSKA (reference sequence). The CDR3 sequence is CSASVEGHMNTGELFF. The CDR3, as DNA: TGCAGTGCTAGTGTCGAAGGACATATGAACACCGGGGAGCTGTTTTTT.

The rearrangement links TRBV24-1 to TRBJ1-2, with a possible D match to TRBD1 (6 bases). The length of the CDR3 is 14 residues. Germline loops: CDR1 KGHDR, CDR2 SFDVKD. Trimming took off 3 bases at V and 6 bases at J, with 13 bases between the two ends. The CDR3 bases are TGTGCCACCAGTGATAGCCCTGGACAGAATGGCTACACCTTC. It yields the protein CATSDSPGQNGYTF.

The chain couples TRBV5-6 to TRBJ1-2; unclear D gene. Trimming took 6 bases from V and 0 from J, leaving 6 bases between them. CDR3 length: 12 amino acids. From germline, CDR1 is SGHDT and CDR2 YYEEEE. As DNA, the CDR3 is TGTGCCAGCACCAGCGCTAACTATGGCTACACCTTC. Translated: CASTSANYGYTF.

The chain employs TRBV10-3 and TRBJ1-2, with 7 bases that match TRBD1. The germline V gene encodes CDR1 ENHRY and CDR2 SYGVKD. Trimming cost V 3 bases and J 4 bases; bases outside gene matches: 2. The CDR3 has 13 amino acids. CDR3: CAISEEGAYGYTF. As DNA, the CDR3 is TGTGCCATCAGTGAAGAGGGGGCCTATGGCTACACCTTC.

The chain is built from TRBV7-2 and TRBJ1-6; the D is unclear. V was pared by 2 bases and J by 0 bases, with 2 bases between. CDR1 and CDR2 from the germline V gene are SGHTA and FQGNSA. There are 14 residues in the CDR3. As DNA, the CDR3 is TGTGCCAGCAGCTTAAGCTCCTATAATTCACCCCTCCACTTT. Amino acids: CASSLSSYNSPLHF.

The chain employs TRBV5-1 and TRBJ2-7; tentatively, D is TRBD2 (6 bases). The germline V gene has CDR1 SGHRS and CDR2 YFSETQ. This CDR3 region has 15 residues. V shed 5 bases and J shed 1 base, with 16 bases lying between them. The CDR3 bases are TGCGCCAGCAGAAGCCTAGCGTTAGAGTCCTACGAGCAGTACTTC. Translating it yields CASRSLALESYEQYF. Full variable domain (remainder filled in from reference TRBV5-1 and TRBJ2-7): KAGVTQTPRYLIKTRGQQVTLSCSPISGHRSVSWYQQTPGQGLQFLFEYFSETQRNKGNFPGRFSGRQFSNSRSEMNVSTLELGDSALYLCASRSLALESYEQYFGPGTRLTVT.

The V gene is TRBV7-2, the J gene TRBJ2-5, with D possibly being TRBD2 (5 bases). Germline values: CDR1 SGHTA, CDR2 FQGNSA. The CDR3 sequence is 14 residues long. Trimming removed 3 bases at V and 3 bases at J, with 11 bases between. The CDR3 nucleotides read TGTGCCAGCAGCTTGGCTGGAGGTGAAGAGACCCAGTACTTC. Translation: CASSLAGGEETQYF.

This rearrangement joins TRBV15 to TRBJ1-5; D gene unclear. The CDR3 length is 12 residues. Trimming removed 5 bases at V and 5 bases at J, with 7 bases between. Germline CDR1 is LNHNV and CDR2 is YYDKDF (reference sequence). CDR3 DNA sequence: TGTGCCACCAGCGAGGTACATCAGCCCCAGCATTTT. Translated, it gives CATSEVHQPQHF.

V gene TRBV28 combines with J gene TRBJ1-2; TRBD1 is a possible D gene (5 bases). The V gene's germline CDR1 is MDHEN and CDR2 SYDVKM. The CDR3 contains 13 residues. Trimming left V 6 bases short and J 1 base short, with 9 bases between. For the CDR3, the DNA is TGTGCCAGCAGGGGGGTCGGTAACTATGGCTACACCTTC. It specifies CASRGVGNYGYTF.

This chain uses TRBV7-8 with TRBJ2-3, with 9 nucleotides matching TRBD1. Germline loops: CDR1 SGHVS, CDR2 FQNEAQ. With 6 bases clipped from V and 3 bases from J, the junction kept 4 bases outside the gene matches. CDR3 size: 14 residues. The CDR3 DNA follows: TGTGCCAGCAGACAGGGGGCGAGTACAGATACGCAGTATTTT. Encoded protein: CASRQGASTDTQYF.

The J gene is TRBJ1-1, the V gene TRBV2; 7 nucleotides line up with TRBD1. This CDR3 spans 13 amino acids. Trimming cost V 3 bases and J 4 bases; bases outside gene matches: 2. Germline CDR1 SNHLY, CDR2 FYNNEI. The CDR3 DNA follows: TGTGCCAGCAGTGAGACAGGGCTCACTGAAGCTTTCTTT. Translation: CASSETGLTEAFF.

The CDR3 spells CASSPTTWEGASNEQFF. The CDR3 DNA follows: TGTGCCAGCTCCCCCACCACCTGGGAAGGGGCATCGAATGAGCAGTTCTTC. V gene TRBV18 combines with J gene TRBJ2-1; tentatively, D is TRBD1 (5 bases). The CDR3 has 17 residues. V dropped 6 bases and J dropped 7 bases, with 25 bases sitting between them. Germline assignment: CDR1 KGHSH and CDR2 LQKENI.

The rearrangement links TRBV5-1 to TRBJ1-6; the D is unclear. The ends were cut back, 1 base at V and 8 bases at J, with 10 bases in the middle. The germline CDR1 and CDR2 sequences are SGHRS and YFSETQ. There are 14 residues in the CDR3. The CDR3 loop is CASSLNGRDSPLHF. CDR3 coding DNA: TGCGCCAGCAGCTTGAACGGGAGAGATTCACCCCTCCACTTT.

The genes are TRBV27 and TRBJ2-2, with TRBD2 matching 7 bases. Germline loops: CDR1 MNHEY, CDR2 SMNVEV (reference sequence). J lost 0 bases, V lost 2 bases, and 3 bases had no gene match. There are 16 residues in the CDR3. CDR3 DNA: TGTGCCAGCAGTTTACTGAGCGGGGCGAACACCGGGGAGCTGTTTTTT. This encodes CASSLLSGANTGELFF.

The rearrangement uses TRBV9 and TRBJ1-6, with 9 bases identical to TRBD1. With V trimmed by 0 bases and J by 8 bases, 3 bases remained unmatched. CDR1 is SGDLS and CDR2 is YYNGEE in the germline V gene. CDR3 size: 15 residues. In nucleotides, the CDR3 is TGTGCCAGCAGCGTAGTGGGGGACAGGGATTCACCCCTCCACTTT. It codes for CASSVVGDRDSPLHF.

The CDR3 region is CAGHRGGEKLFF. The CDR3 DNA follows: TGTGCCGGCCACAGGGGTGGTGAAAAACTGTTTTTT. The chain carries TRBV2 and TRBJ1-4; 7 bases are shared with TRBD1. The V segment lost 11 bases and the J segment 7 bases; nucleotides outside the gene matches: 7. The CDR3 has 12 amino acids. Germline CDR1 SNHLY, CDR2 FYNNEI. The whole variable domain, filled in from reference TRBV2 and TRBJ1-4, reads EPEVTQTPSHQVTQMGQEVILRCVPISNHLYFYWYRQILGQKVEFLVSFYNNEISEKSEIFDDQFSVERPDGSNFTLKIRSTKLEDSAMYFCAGHRGGEKLFFGSGTQLSVL.

The chain has TRBV5-5 and TRBJ2-5; D unclear. CDR3 length: 16 amino acids. Between the trimmed V and J ends, which lost 1 base and 3 bases, there was a span of 16 bases. CDR1 is SGHKS, CDR2 YYEKEE, per germline (reference sequence). CDR3 region: CASSLSGLPPEETQYF. The CDR3 DNA reads as TGTGCCAGCAGCTTGTCCGGGCTTCCCCCTGAAGAGACCCAGTACTTC.

The CDR3 sequence: CASSVVAGAQETQYF. CDR3 nucleotide sequence: TGCGCCAGCAGCGTGGTAGCGGGAGCCCAAGAGACCCAGTACTTC. The chain carries TRBV5-1 and TRBJ2-5; TRBD2 matches at 9 bases. The CDR3 has 15 residues. The V gene end was trimmed by 4 bases and the J gene end by 1 base; junction bases not matched to a gene: 5. The germline V gene encodes CDR1 SGHRS and CDR2 YFSETQ.

The rearrangement joins TRBV27 to TRBJ1-5; D might be TRBD1 (5 bases). The CDR3 is 13 residues long. Germline-derived CDR1 and CDR2 are MNHEY and SMNVEV (reference sequence). Trimming stripped 5 bases from V and 4 bases from J, with 9 bases between. The CDR3 region has the DNA TGTGCCAGCAGTCACACAGGTAATCAGCCCCAGCATTTT. It translates to CASSHTGNQPQHF.

This clone appeared a few times. The chain has TRBV14 and TRBJ1-2; D gene unclear. Germline V lookup: CDR1 SGHDN, CDR2 FVKESK. Trimming removed 0 bases from V and 4 bases from J, with 9 bases in between. The length of the CDR3 is 14 residues. CDR3 in amino acids: CASSQDRQGYGYTF. CDR3 bases: TGTGCCAGCAGCCAAGATCGTCAAGGCTATGGCTACACCTTC.

This chain uses TRBV28 with TRBJ1-1; the D is unclear. V gave up 1 base and J gave up 10 bases, with 13 bases separating them. The germline V gene has CDR1 MDHEN and CDR2 SYDVKM. The CDR3 runs to 13 residues. The CDR3 coding sequence is TGTGCCAGCAGTTTATCCGTTTCGGCACGAGCTTTCTTT. Translating gives CASSLSVSARAFF.

V and J are TRBV7-2 and TRBJ2-3, with TRBD2 matching 14 bases. Germline V gene data show CDR1 as SGHTA and CDR2 as FQGNSA. V was pared by 5 bases and J by 8 bases, with 6 bases of the junction left unmatched. The CDR3 contains 15 residues. The CDR3 is CASSRGLAGGSTQYF. In DNA, the CDR3 is TGTGCCAGCAGCAGAGGACTAGCGGGAGGTTCTACGCAGTATTTT.

The chain is built from TRBV7-2 and TRBJ2-2; 9 bases match TRBD1. Germline CDR1 is SGHTA and CDR2 is FQGNSA. CDR3 length: 16 amino acids. After removal of 5 bases from V and 2 bases from J, the junction contained 6 bases not matched to a gene. CDR3 protein: CASSHSGQGNTGELFF. Here the CDR3 DNA reads TGTGCCAGCAGCCATTCGGGACAGGGTAACACCGGGGAGCTGTTTTTT. The whole variable domain, remainder taken from reference TRBV7-2 and TRBJ2-2, is GAGVSQSPSNKVTEKGKDVELRCDPISGHTALYWYRQSLGQGLEFLIYFQGNSAPDKSGLPSDRFSAERTGGSVSTLTIQRTQQEDSAVYLCASSHSGQGNTGELFFGEGSRLTVL.

The CDR3 nucleotides are TGTGCCAGCAGCGCAAACCCTAGCAATCAGCCCCAGCATTTT. Residues: CASSANPSNQPQHF. The chain uses TRBV6-5 and TRBJ1-5, with unresolved D. This CDR3 region has 14 residues. Germline values: CDR1 MNHEY, CDR2 SVGAGI. Trimming stripped 6 bases from V and 0 bases from J, with 9 bases between.